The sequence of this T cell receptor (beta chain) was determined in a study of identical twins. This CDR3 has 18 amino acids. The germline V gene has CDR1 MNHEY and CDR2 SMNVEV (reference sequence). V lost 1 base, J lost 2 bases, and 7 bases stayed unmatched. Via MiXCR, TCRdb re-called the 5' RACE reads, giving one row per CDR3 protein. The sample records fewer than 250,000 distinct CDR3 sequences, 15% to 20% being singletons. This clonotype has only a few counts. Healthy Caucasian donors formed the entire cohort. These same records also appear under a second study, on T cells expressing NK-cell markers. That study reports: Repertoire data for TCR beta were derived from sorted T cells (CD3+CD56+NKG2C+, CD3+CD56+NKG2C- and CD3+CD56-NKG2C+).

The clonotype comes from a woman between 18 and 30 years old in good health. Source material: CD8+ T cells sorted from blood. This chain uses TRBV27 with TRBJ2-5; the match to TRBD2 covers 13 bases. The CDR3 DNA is TGTGCCAGCAGTTTATTGACTAGCGGGGGGACCCTACAAGAGACCCAGTACTTC. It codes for CASSLLTSGGTLQETQYF.